This T cell receptor (beta chain) originates from a study of blood T cells in healthy people across ages. Study-level findings and limits: With donor CMV status unknown, expanded clonotype changes were possibly confounded. More naive CD4+ cells and higher diversity marked long-lived donors relative to aged donors.

For the second PCR, which ran for about 6 to 11 cycles, a sample-barcoded 5' primer and a J-beta primer mix were used. A template-switch adaptor containing 12 random nucleotides labeled each cDNA molecule. MiXCR was run by TCRdb on the 5' RACE reads, yielding one entry per CDR3 protein. The sample lists about 940,000 distinct CDR3 sequences, approximately 49% occurring once. Germline V CDR1 and CDR2: LGHDT, YNNKEL (reference sequence). The CDR3 has 13 residues. V lost 4 bases, J lost 4 bases, and 8 bases lay in between. This clonotype was found many times. Its antigen is currently unknown. V and J are TRBV3-1 and TRBJ2-1; maybe TRBD1 (5 bases). Specimen: blood. The source of this sequence is a man younger than 45 in good health. The CDR3 sequence is CASSPQVYNEQFF. CDR3 coding DNA: TGTGCCAGCAGCCCACAGGTTTACAATGAGCAGTTCTTC.